The clone carrying this T cell receptor (beta chain) has at least ten counts. The antigen remains unidentified. One end of the junction fails to match germline, which may point to a read error. The TCRbeta library was prepared with unique molecular identifiers. One entry per CDR3 protein, called by TCRdb with MiXCR from the PCR reads. Among 200,000 to 250,000 distinct CDR3 sequences listed, roughly 8.2% were seen once. The sample belongs to a study of T-cell reconstitution after alpha-beta-depleted transplantation in children. General study points: Several hundred expanded graft clones reportedly gave rise to the alpha-beta T cells present about two months after transplant.

Germline values: CDR1 SGHDT, CDR2 YYEEEE. CDR3 length: 16 amino acids. The receptor's source is a male patient younger than 18 who had a stem cell transplant for acute lymphoblastic leukemia, so the T cells may come from the graft donor. This chain links TRBV5-6 with TRBJ2-2, with a tentative D call TRBD2 (6 bases). This specimen consisted of PBMCs, mostly from graft donor cells, obtained 180 days after TCRalphabeta/CD19-depleted stem cell transplant. This CDR3 reads CASTLGGLSNTGELFF. Here the CDR3 DNA reads TGTGCCAGCACCTTGGGAGGACTCTCGAACACCGGGGAGCTGTTTTTT.